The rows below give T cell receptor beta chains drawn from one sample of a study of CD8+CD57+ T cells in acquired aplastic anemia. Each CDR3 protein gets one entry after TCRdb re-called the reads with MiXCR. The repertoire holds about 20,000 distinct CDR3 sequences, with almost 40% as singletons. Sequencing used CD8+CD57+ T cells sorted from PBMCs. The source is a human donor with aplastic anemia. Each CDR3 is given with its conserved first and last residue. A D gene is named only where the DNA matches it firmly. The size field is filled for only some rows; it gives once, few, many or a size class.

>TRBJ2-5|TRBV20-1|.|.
CSATPGTKETQYF
TGCAGTGCCACCCCCGGGACCAAAGAGACCCAGTACTTC
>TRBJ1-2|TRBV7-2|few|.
CASSLWGGANYGYTF
TGTGCCAGCAGCTTATGGGGGGGGGCTAACTATGGCTACACCTTC
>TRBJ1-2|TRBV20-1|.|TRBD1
CASSPDRTYGYTF
TGTGCCAGCAGCCCGGACAGGACCTATGGCTACACCTTC
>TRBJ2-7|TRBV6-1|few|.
CASSPPGPLYEQYF
TGTGCCAGCAGTCCACCGGGTCCTCTATACGAGCAGTACTTC
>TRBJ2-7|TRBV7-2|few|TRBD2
CASRPTLAGGSHEQYF
TGTGCCAGCAGACCCACCCTAGCGGGAGGATCCCACGAGCAGTACTTC
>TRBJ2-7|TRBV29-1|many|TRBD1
CSVAGGSSYEQYF
TGCAGCGTCGCAGGGGGTAGCTCCTACGAGCAGTACTTC
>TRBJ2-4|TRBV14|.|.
CASSQDGCGAKNIQYF
TGTGCCAGCAGCCAAGATGGTTGTGGAGCCAAAAACATTCAGTACTTC
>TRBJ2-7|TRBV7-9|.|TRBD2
CASNSGSSYEQYF
TGTGCCAGCAATAGCGGGAGTAGTTACGAGCAGTACTTC
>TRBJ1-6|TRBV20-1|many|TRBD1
CSAGVGTGGSPLHF
TGCAGTGCTGGGGTGGGGACAGGTGGCTCACCCCTCCACTTT
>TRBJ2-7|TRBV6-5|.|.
CASSGQDSYEQYF
TGTGCCAGCAGTGGGCAGGACAGCTACGAGCAGTACTTC
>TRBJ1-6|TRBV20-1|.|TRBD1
CSARQGARNSPLHF
TGCAGTGCCAGACAGGGGGCGAGGAATTCACCCCTCCACTTT
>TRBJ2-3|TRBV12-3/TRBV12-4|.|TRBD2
CASSLSGGRTDTQYF
TGTGCCAGCAGTTTAAGCGGGGGTCGCACAGATACGCAGTATTTT
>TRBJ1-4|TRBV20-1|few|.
CSARDPRLEKLFF
TGCAGTGCTCGGGACCCAAGGCTTGAAAAACTGTTTTTT
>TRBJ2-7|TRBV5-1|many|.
CASSELRGSSYEQYF
TGCGCCAGCAGCGAACTTCGGGGCAGCTCCTACGAGCAGTACTTC
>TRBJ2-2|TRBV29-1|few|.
CSVESPAGNELFF
TGCAGCGTTGAATCGCCGGCCGGAAACGAGCTGTTTTTT
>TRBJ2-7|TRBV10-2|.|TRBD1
CASSRWAAGTVTYEQYF
TGCGCCAGCAGTAGGTGGGCGGCCGGGACAGTTACTTACGAGCAGTACTTC
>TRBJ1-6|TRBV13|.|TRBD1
CVSSSGQLDSPLHF
TGTGTCAGCAGCTCGGGACAGCTGGATTCACCCCTCCACTTT
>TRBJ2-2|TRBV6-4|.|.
CASSDSSPGELFF
TGTGCCAGCAGTGACTCGAGCCCCGGGGAGCTGTTTTTT
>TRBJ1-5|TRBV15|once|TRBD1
CATSRTGGFGQPQHF
TGTGCCACCAGCAGGACAGGGGGCTTCGGTCAGCCCCAGCATTTT